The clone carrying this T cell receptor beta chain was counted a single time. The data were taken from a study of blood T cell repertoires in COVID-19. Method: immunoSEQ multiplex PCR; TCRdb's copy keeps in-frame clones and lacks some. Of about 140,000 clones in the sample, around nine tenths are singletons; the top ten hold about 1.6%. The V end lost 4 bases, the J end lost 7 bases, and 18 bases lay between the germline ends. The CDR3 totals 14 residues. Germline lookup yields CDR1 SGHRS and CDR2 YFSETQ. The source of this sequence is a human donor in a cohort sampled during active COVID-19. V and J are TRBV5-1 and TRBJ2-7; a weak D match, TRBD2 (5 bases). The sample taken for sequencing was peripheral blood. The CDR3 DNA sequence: TGCGCCAGCAGCCCCCACACATCGGGCGGGGAGCAGTACTTC. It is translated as CASSPHTSGGEQYF.